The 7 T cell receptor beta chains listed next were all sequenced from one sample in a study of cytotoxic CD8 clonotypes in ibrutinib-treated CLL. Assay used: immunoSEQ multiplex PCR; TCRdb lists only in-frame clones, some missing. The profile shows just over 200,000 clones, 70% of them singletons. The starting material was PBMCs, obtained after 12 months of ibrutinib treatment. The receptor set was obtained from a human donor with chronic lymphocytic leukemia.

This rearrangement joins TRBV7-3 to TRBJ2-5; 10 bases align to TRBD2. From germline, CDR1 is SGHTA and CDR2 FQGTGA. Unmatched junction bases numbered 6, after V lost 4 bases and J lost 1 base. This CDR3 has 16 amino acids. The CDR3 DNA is TGTGCCAGCAGCTCCTGGACTAGCGGCCTCCAAGAGACCCAGTACTTC. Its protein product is CASSSWTSGLQETQYF.

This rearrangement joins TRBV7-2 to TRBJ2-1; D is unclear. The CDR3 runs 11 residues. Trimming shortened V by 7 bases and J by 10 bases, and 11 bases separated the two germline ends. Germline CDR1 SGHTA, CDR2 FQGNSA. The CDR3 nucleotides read TGTGCCAGCACCTCTTTAGAGGAGCAGTTCTTC. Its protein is CASTSLEEQFF.

CDR3 amino acids: CASSLESTGNRGYTF. CDR3 bases: TGTGCCAGCAGCTTAGAGTCGACAGGGAACCGAGGCTACACCTTC. The chain uses TRBV7-2 and TRBJ1-2; 7 bases are shared with TRBD1. From germline, CDR1 is SGHTA and CDR2 FQGNSA. Trimming took 1 base from V and 8 from J; bases not matched to a gene: 10. CDR3 size: 15 residues.

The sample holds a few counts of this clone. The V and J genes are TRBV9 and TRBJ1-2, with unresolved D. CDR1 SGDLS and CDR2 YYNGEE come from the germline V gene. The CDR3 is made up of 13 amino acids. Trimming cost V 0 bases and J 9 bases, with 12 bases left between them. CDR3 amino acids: CASSVGGIGSYTF. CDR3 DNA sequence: TGTGCCAGCAGCGTAGGGGGTATAGGTAGCTACACCTTC.

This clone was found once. CDR3 sequence: CASTFYPSNGGYTF. CDR3 in DNA: TGTGCCAGCACCTTCTACCCAAGTAACGGGGGCTACACCTTC. J is TRBJ1-2 and V is TRBV28; D unclear. The CDR3 sequence is 14 residues long. Per the germline V gene, CDR1 is MDHEN and CDR2 is SYDVKM. The V end lost 7 bases, the J end lost 8 bases, and 20 bases lay between the germline ends.

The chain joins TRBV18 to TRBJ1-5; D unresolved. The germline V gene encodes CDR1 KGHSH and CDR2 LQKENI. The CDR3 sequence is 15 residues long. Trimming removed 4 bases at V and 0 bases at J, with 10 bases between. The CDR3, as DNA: TGTGCCAGCTCACTGACTAAAACTAGCAATCAGCCCCAGCATTTT. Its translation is CASSLTKTSNQPQHF.

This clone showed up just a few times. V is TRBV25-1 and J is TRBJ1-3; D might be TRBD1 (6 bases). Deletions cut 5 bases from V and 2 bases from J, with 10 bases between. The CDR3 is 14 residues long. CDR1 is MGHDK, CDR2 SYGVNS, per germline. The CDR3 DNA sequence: TGTGCCAGCAGTTTATCAGGGGCTGGAAACACCATATATTTT. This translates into CASSLSGAGNTIYF.